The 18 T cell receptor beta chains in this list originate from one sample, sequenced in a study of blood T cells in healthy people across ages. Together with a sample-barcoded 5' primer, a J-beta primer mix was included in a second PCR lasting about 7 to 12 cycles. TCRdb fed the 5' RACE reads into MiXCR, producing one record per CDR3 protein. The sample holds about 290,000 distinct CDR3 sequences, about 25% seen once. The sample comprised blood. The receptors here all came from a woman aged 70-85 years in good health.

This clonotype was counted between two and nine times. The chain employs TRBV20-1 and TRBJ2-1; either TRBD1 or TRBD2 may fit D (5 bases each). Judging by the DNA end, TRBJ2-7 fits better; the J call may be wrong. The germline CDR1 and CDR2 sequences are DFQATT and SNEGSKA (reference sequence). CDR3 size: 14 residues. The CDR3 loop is CSAKPGRSSYEQYF. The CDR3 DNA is TGCAGTGCTAAGCCGGGACGGTCCTCCTACGAGCAGTACTTC.

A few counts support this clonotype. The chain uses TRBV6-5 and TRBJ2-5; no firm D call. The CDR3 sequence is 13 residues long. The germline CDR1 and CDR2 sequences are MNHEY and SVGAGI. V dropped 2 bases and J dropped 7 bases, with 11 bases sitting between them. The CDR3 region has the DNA TGTGCCAGCAGTTACGACCCGACGCGGACCCAGTACTTC. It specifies CASSYDPTRTQYF.

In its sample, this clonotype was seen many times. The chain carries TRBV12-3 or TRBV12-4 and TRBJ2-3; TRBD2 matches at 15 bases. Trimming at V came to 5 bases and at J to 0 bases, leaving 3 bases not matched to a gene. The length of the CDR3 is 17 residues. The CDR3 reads CASSPGTSGRSTDTQYF. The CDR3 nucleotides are TGTGCCAGCAGTCCCGGGACTAGCGGGAGGAGCACAGATACGCAGTATTTT.

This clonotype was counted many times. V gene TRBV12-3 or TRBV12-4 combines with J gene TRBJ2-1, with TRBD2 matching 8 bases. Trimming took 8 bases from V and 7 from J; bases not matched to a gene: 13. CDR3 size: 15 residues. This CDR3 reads CASGTLAGTSNEQFF. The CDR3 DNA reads TGTGCCAGCGGCACCCTAGCGGGCACCTCAAATGAGCAGTTCTTC.

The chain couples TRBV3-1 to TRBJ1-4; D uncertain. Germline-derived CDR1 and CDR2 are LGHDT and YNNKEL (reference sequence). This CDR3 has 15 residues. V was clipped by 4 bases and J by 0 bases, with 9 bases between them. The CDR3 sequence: CASSRRTATNEKLFF. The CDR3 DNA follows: TGTGCCAGCAGCCGCCGGACGGCAACTAATGAAAAACTGTTTTTT.

The CDR3 reads CASSLAGSGSNYGYTF. The CDR3 DNA sequence: TGTGCCAGCAGCTTAGCTGGTTCCGGGTCTAACTATGGCTACACCTTC. The chain joins TRBV7-9 to TRBJ1-2; D gene ambiguous. This CDR3 contains 16 residues. Trimming pared 0 bases from V and 0 bases from J, leaving 11 bases between. The germline V gene has CDR1 SEHNR and CDR2 FQNEAQ (reference sequence).

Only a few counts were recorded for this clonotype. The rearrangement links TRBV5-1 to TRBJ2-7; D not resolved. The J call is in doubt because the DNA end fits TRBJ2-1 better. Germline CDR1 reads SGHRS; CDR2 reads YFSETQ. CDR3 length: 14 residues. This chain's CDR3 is CASSSPSRNNEQFF. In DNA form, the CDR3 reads TGCGCCAGCAGCTCTCCGTCTAGAAACAATGAGCAGTTCTTC.

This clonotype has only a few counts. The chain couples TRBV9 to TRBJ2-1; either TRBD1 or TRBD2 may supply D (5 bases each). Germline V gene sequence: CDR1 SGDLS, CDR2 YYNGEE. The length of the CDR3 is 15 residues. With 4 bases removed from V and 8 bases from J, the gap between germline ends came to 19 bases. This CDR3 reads CASSTRDGWRDEQFF. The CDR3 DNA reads TGTGCCAGCAGCACAAGGGACGGCTGGCGCGATGAGCAGTTCTTC.

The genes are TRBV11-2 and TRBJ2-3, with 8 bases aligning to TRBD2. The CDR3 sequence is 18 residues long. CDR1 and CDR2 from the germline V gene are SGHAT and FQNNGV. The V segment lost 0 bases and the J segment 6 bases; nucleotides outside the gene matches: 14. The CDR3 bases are TGTGCCAGCAGCTTAGATGGGGCGGCAGCGGGAGCATCCGATACGCAGTATTTT. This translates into CASSLDGAAAGASDTQYF.

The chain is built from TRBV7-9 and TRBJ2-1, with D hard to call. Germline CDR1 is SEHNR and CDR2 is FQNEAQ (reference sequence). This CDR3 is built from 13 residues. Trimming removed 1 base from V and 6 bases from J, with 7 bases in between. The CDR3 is CASSLGLSNEQFF. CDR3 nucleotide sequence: TGTGCCAGCAGCTTAGGTCTCTCCAATGAGCAGTTCTTC. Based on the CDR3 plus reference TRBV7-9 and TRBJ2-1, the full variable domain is DTGVSQNPRHKITKRGQNVTFRCDPISEHNRLYWYRQTLGQGPEFLTYFQNEAQLEKSRLLSDRFSAERPKGSFSTLEIQRTEQGDSAMYLCASSLGLSNEQFFGPGTRLTVL.

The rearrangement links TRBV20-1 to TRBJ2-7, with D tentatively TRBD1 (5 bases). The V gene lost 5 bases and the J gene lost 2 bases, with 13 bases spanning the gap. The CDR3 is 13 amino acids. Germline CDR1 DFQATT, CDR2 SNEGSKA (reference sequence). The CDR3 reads CSASGQLTYEQYF. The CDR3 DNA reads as TGCAGTGCTTCCGGACAACTCACCTACGAGCAGTACTTC.

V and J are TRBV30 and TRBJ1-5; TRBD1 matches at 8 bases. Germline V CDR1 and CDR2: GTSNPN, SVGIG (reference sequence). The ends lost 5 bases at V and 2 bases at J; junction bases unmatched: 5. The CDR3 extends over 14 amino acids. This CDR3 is CAWGQGVGNQPQHF. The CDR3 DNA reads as TGTGCCTGGGGACAGGGTGTCGGCAATCAGCCCCAGCATTTT.

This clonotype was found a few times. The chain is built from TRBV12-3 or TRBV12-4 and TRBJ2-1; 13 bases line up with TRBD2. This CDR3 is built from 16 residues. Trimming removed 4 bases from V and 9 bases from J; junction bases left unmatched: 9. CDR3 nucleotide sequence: TGTGCCAGCAGTTCGATTCGGACTAGCGGGAGTGGTGAGCAGTTCTTC. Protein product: CASSSIRTSGSGEQFF.

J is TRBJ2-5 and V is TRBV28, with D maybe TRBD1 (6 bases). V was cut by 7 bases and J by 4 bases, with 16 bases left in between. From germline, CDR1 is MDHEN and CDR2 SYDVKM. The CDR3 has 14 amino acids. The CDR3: CASTPGVFLETQYF. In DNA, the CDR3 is TGTGCCAGCACTCCAGGGGTTTTTCTAGAGACCCAGTACTTC.

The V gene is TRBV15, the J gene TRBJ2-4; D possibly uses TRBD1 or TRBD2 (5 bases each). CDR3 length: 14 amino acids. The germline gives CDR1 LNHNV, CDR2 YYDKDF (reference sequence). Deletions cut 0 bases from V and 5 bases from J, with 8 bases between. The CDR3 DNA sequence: TGTGCCACCAGCAGAGACCGGGGCCAAAACATTCAGTACTTC. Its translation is CATSRDRGQNIQYF. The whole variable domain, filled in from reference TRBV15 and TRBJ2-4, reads DAMVIQNPRYQVTQFGKPVTLSCSQTLNHNVMYWYQQKSSQAPKLLFHYYDKDFNNEADTPDNFQSRRPNTSFCFLDIRSPGLGDTAMYLCATSRDRGQNIQYFGAGTRLSVL.

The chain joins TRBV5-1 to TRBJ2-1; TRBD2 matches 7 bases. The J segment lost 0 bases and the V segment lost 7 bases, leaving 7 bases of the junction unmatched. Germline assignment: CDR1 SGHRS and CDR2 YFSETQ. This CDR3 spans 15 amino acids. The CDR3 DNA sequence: TGCGCCAGCCATAGCGGGCGTAGCTCCTACAATGAGCAGTTCTTC. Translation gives CASHSGRSSYNEQFF.

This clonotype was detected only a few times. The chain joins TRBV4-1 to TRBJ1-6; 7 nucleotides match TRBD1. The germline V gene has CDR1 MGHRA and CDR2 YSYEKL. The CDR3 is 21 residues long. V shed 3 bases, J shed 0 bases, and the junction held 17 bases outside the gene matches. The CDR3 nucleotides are TGCGCCAGCAGCCATCTCCCGGACAGGACGCTTTCGAGCTCCTATAATTCACCCCTCCACTTT. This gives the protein CASSHLPDRTLSSSYNSPLHF.

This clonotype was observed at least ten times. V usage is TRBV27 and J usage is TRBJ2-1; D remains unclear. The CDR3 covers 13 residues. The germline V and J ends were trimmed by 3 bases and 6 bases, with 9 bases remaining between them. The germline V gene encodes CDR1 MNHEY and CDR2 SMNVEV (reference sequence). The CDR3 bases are TGTGCCAGCAGTTTCTCGTGGGGCAATGAGCAGTTCTTC. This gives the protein CASSFSWGNEQFF.